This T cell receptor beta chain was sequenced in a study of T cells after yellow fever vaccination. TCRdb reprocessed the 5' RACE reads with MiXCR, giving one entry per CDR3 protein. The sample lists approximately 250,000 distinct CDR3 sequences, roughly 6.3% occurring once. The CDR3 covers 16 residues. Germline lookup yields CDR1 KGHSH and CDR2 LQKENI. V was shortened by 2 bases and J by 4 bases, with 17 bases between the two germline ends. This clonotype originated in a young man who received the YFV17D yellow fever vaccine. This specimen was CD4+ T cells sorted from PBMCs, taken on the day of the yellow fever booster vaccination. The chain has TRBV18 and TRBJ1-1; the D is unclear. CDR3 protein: CASSPSSMDVSTEAFF. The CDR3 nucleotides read TGTGCCAGCTCACCAAGTTCGATGGATGTCAGCACTGAAGCTTTCTTT.